The rows below give T cell receptor beta chains drawn from one sample of a study of blood T cells in healthy people across ages. MiXCR, applied by TCRdb to the 5' RACE reads, yields one record per CDR3 protein. The sample yields about 800,000 distinct CDR3 sequences, over 45% seen once. Sequenced sample: blood. The receptors derive from a young man in good health. CDR3s include the opening cysteine and the closing phenylalanine or tryptophan. D genes are given only for firm matches. Only part of the rows carry a size: once, few, many, or a class if the clone is expanded.

abundance,j_gene,len,d_gene,v_gene,CDR3nt,CDR3aa
-,TRBJ1-4,13,-,TRBV27,TGTGCCAGCAGTCACAGGGAGGGGGAAAAACTGTTTTTT,CASSHREGEKLFF
-,TRBJ1-2,14,-,TRBV29-1,TGCAGCGTTAGCTCGAGGGAAGATATGATTGGCTACACCTTC,CSVSSREDMIGYTF
-,TRBJ2-7,14,TRBD1,TRBV20-1,TGCAGTGCTAAATGGACAGGGAGGACGAGGGAGCAGTACTTC,CSAKWTGRTREQYF
-,TRBJ2-1,14,-,TRBV28,TGTGCCAGCAGTTTGACGGGGCTGCCCAATGAGCAGTTCTTC,CASSLTGLPNEQFF
-,TRBJ2-7,14,TRBD2,TRBV10-3,TGTGCCAGCAGTATAGCGGGAGGGACCTACGAGCAGTACTTC,CASSIAGGTYEQYF
-,TRBJ2-7,14,-,TRBV9,TGTGCCAGCAGCGTAGAGGGGTCTCCCAACGAGCAGTACTTC,CASSVEGSPNEQYF
few,TRBJ2-6,17,-,TRBV4-3,TGCGCCAGCAGTCGAAGATTAGACACTCAGGGGGCCAACGTCCTGACTTTC,CASSRRLDTQGANVLTF
-,TRBJ2-7,18,TRBD1,TRBV3-1,TGTGCCAGCAGCCAAACATTAGACCCGGGACAGGCCAGTCACGAGCAGTACTTC,CASSQTLDPGQASHEQYF
-,TRBJ2-2,17,TRBD1,TRBV29-1,TGCAGCGTGGAAGGGACAGGGGCGAATAGGTTCACCGGGGAGCTGTTTTTT,CSVEGTGANRFTGELFF
-,TRBJ2-5,15,-,TRBV6-2/TRBV6-3,TGTGCCAGCAGTCGACAGGAGGTTCCACAAGAGACCCAGTACTTC,CASSRQEVPQETQYF
-,TRBJ2-1,13,-,TRBV7-9,TGTGCCAGCAGCTTAGTTTCGCACAATGAGCAGTTCTTC,CASSLVSHNEQFF
-,TRBJ2-7,15,-,TRBV20-1,TGCAGTGCTAGGGGGGGCGCGAACTCCTACAATGAGCAGTACTTC,CSARGGANSYNEQYF
-,TRBJ2-7,15,-,TRBV9,TGTGCCAGCAGCGCCGAAGGGGCGGGTAGGAGCGAGCAGTACTTC,CASSAEGAGRSEQYF
once,TRBJ2-1,14,TRBD1,TRBV24-1,TGTGCCACCAGTGATGCAAGGGGGCTCAATGAGCAGTTCTTC,CATSDARGLNEQFF
-,TRBJ2-1,15,TRBD2,TRBV9,TGTGCCAGCAGCGCAGGGACTAGCCCATACAATGAGCAGTTCTTC,CASSAGTSPYNEQFF
-,TRBJ2-1,13,-,TRBV30,TGTGCCTGGACCCGACAGTCCTACAATGAGCAGTTCTTC,CAWTRQSYNEQFF
-,TRBJ2-1,15,TRBD2,TRBV6-2/TRBV6-3,TGTGCCAGCAGCCCCGGACAGCGGGAGTACAATGAGCAGTTCTTC,CASSPGQREYNEQFF
-,TRBJ2-1,17,-,TRBV20-1,TGCAGTGCTCCTAAGTCCCAGCGGGCCCTCTCCTACAATGAGCAGTTCTTC,CSAPKSQRALSYNEQFF
many,TRBJ2-2,13,-,TRBV20-1,TGCAGTGTGCCTAGCGTCAACACCGGGGAGCTGTTTTTT,CSVPSVNTGELFF
-,TRBJ2-1,16,-,TRBV5-8,TGTGCCAGCAGCTTGGCGAGCGTTCACTCCTACAATGAGCAGTTCTTC,CASSLASVHSYNEQFF
few,TRBJ1-1,15,-,TRBV7-8,TGTGCCAGCAGCTTAGCGATCAGAGGGAGCACTGAAGCTTTCTTT,CASSLAIRGSTEAFF
once,TRBJ2-7,13,-,TRBV15,TGTGCCACCATACAGGGGGGGATATACGAGCAGTACTTC,CATIQGGIYEQYF
-,TRBJ2-7,13,-,TRBV28,TGTGCCACCCTCCGCGTGGGGGCTTACGAGCAGTACTTC,CATLRVGAYEQYF
few,TRBJ2-7,15,-,TRBV19,TGTGCCAGTAGTATCCAAGGGGCCCCGACCTACGAGCAGTACTTC,CASSIQGAPTYEQYF
few,TRBJ1-2,14,-,TRBV20-1,TGCAGTGCCACGACTGGGGTAGGCAGAGATGGCTACACCTTC,CSATTGVGRDGYTF
few,TRBJ2-5,15,-,TRBV12-3/TRBV12-4,TGTGCCAGCAGCCTAATTACGGACTGGCAAGAGACCCAGTACTTC,CASSLITDWQETQYF
-,TRBJ2-4,15,-,TRBV3-1,TGTGCCAGCAGCCAAGCGGGCAGCTCCAAAAACATTCAGTACTTC,CASSQAGSSKNIQYF
-,TRBJ1-4,14,-,TRBV5-1,TGCGCCAGCAGCCCCGGGACGGAGAATGAAAAACTGTTTTTT,CASSPGTENEKLFF
-,TRBJ2-4,14,-,TRBV2,TGTGCCAGCAGTGGCGACTACTTACTTGAAGAGCAGTACTTC,CASSGDYLLEEQYF
-,TRBJ1-2,14,-,TRBV3-1,TGTGCCAGCAGCCAGTTGGGTTACCGCTATGGCTACACCTTC,CASSQLGYRYGYTF
-,TRBJ2-1,16,-,TRBV4-1,TGCGCCAGCAGCCAGATCGGGCCGGGGTCCTACAATGAGCAGTTCTTC,CASSQIGPGSYNEQFF
few,TRBJ2-5,13,TRBD1,TRBV9,TGTGCCAGCAGCGGGACAGGGCGATCGACCCAGTACTTC,CASSGTGRSTQYF
-,TRBJ1-2,14,TRBD1,TRBV29-1,TGCAGCGTCGAGGACAGGAGGAATAACTATGGCTACACCTTC,CSVEDRRNNYGYTF
-,TRBJ2-5,14,-,TRBV6-6,TGTGCCAGCAGTTACGTCAGGGGGGGAGAGACCCAGTACTTC,CASSYVRGGETQYF
-,TRBJ2-5,15,-,TRBV14,TGTGCCAGCAGCCAAGAGGCTGCGATAGGAGAGACCCAGTACTTC,CASSQEAAIGETQYF
few,TRBJ2-1,18,TRBD1,TRBV20-1,TGCAGTGGGGCTGGAGTGGTCGGTCAGGGGGTATCCTACAATGAGCAGTTCTTC,CSGAGVVGQGVSYNEQFF
-,TRBJ1-1,12,-,TRBV29-1,TGCAGCGTCTTCTTCACCAGGGGAGAAGCTTTCTTT,CSVFFTRGEAFF
-,TRBJ2-2,17,TRBD2,TRBV4-1,TGCGCCAGCAGCGGCGGACTAGCGGGGAGGTCAACCGGGGAGCTGTTTTTT,CASSGGLAGRSTGELFF
-,TRBJ2-7,17,TRBD2,TRBV18,TGTGCCAGCTCACCCCCAGCCGTAGCTAGCGGGAGCTACGAGCAGTACTTC,CASSPPAVASGSYEQYF
-,TRBJ1-5,15,-,TRBV19,TGTGCCAGTAGTAGGGACGTAAGACGCAATCAGCCCCAGCATTTT,CASSRDVRRNQPQHF
-,TRBJ2-3,15,-,TRBV7-9,TGTGCCAGCACCCGGACTGGCCGTAGCACAGATACGCAGTATTTT,CASTRTGRSTDTQYF
few,TRBJ2-1,14,-,TRBV29-1,TGCAGCGTTGAACGGGAGCACTCCTACAATGAGCAGTTCTTC,CSVEREHSYNEQFF
-,TRBJ2-7,13,-,TRBV5-1,TGCGCCAGCAGCTACCGACAAGATTACGAGCAGTACTTC,CASSYRQDYEQYF
-,TRBJ1-1,13,TRBD1,TRBV30,TGTGCCTGGAGTGCCACAGGGGCCACTGAAGCTTTCTTT,CAWSATGATEAFF
-,TRBJ2-1,11,-,TRBV29-1,TGCAGCGTTGAATGGAACAATGAGCAGTTCTTC,CSVEWNNEQFF
-,TRBJ2-1,15,-,TRBV6-2/TRBV6-3,TGTGCCAGCAGCCCACGGGAGCCTACTTACAATGAGCAGTTCTTC,CASSPREPTYNEQFF